These T cell receptor beta chains were read from a single sample in a study of blood T cell repertoires in COVID-19. Assay: immunoSEQ multiplex PCR; the TCRdb copy retains only in-frame clones and omits some. This table has about 140,000 clones, less than 90% appearing once. Source material: PBMCs or T cells enriched from blood (not recorded which). These TCRs come from a man aged 40-50 years with acute COVID-19. CDR3s include the opening cysteine and the closing phenylalanine or tryptophan. D genes are given only for firm matches. Size tells how often a clone was seen (once, few, many) or the class of an expanded clone, and some rows leave it out.

d_gene	abundance	len	v_gene	j_gene	CDR3nt	CDR3aa
.	.	14	TRBV7-9	TRBJ1-1	TGTGCCAGCAGCTTAGCGACAGTGACCGCTGAAGCTTTCTTT	CASSLATVTAEAFF
TRBD1	few	16	TRBV11-2	TRBJ1-3	TGTGCCAGCAGCTCCCAGGGACAGCTCTCTGGAAACACCATATATTTT	CASSSQGQLSGNTIYF
.	few	12	TRBV28	TRBJ1-1	TGTGCCAGCGAGGGTGGGAACACTGAAGCTTTCTTT	CASEGGNTEAFF
.	.	15	TRBV11-2	TRBJ1-3	TGTGCCAGCAGCTTGACACAGGGCCCTGGAAACACCATATATTTT	CASSLTQGPGNTIYF
.	.	13	TRBV3-1/TRBV3-2	TRBJ1-5	TGTGCCAGCAGCCAAGACAGAGCGCAGCCCCAGCATTTT	CASSQDRAQPQHF
TRBD1	.	17	TRBV11-2	TRBJ1-1	TGTGCCAGCAGCCCGAGCGTCGGGACAGCATTTTTAAATGAAGCTTTCTTT	CASSPSVGTAFLNEAFF
.	.	14	TRBV2	TRBJ2-3	TGTGCCAGCACCAGGTCAAACCCCACAGATACGCAGTATTTT	CASTRSNPTDTQYF
TRBD2	.	17	TRBV7-9	TRBJ2-3	TGTGCCAGCCGCACCATCGTGGGGACTAGCGGCACAGATACGCAGTATTTT	CASRTIVGTSGTDTQYF
TRBD1	.	14	TRBV28	TRBJ1-1	TGTGCCAGCAGTTTAGGACAGGGCTGGACTGAAGCTTTCTTT	CASSLGQGWTEAFF
.	.	16	TRBV7-9	TRBJ2-4	TGTGCCAGCAGCTTAGGCCGAACTAGTACCAAAAACATTCAGTACTTC	CASSLGRTSTKNIQYF
TRBD1	.	15	TRBV2	TRBJ1-2	TGTGCCAGCAGTGGGACCCTCGGACAGGATCGTAGGTACACCTTC	CASSGTLGQDRRYTF
TRBD2	.	16	TRBV4-2	TRBJ2-5	TGTGCCAGCAGCCCGCGAGCGGCGGGGGGAGAGGAGACCCAGTACTTC	CASSPRAAGGEETQYF
TRBD2	.	17	TRBV9	TRBJ2-3	TGTGCCAGCAGCTTCCTGGAACTAGCGACAAGCACAGATACGCAGTATTTT	CASSFLELATSTDTQYF
.	.	13	TRBV5-5	TRBJ1-1	TGTGCCAGCAGCTTGGGCAGTAACACTGAAGCTTTCTTT	CASSLGSNTEAFF
.	.	15	TRBV19	TRBJ2-1	TGTGCCAGTAGTATGACAGGTACCTCTTACAATGAGCAGTTCTTC	CASSMTGTSYNEQFF
TRBD1	.	14	TRBV25-1	TRBJ1-1	TGTGCCAGCGCTCGAGGGACAGCGAACACTGAAGCTTTCTTT	CASARGTANTEAFF
.	.	17	TRBV28	TRBJ1-2	TGTGCCAGCAGTCCGACCACAGGGCCTGTTCTCGTTTATGGCTACACCTTC	CASSPTTGPVLVYGYTF
.	.	13	TRBV4-3	TRBJ1-3	TGCGCCAGCAGCCAAGATTCGGGAAACACCATATATTTT	CASSQDSGNTIYF
TRBD2	.	14	TRBV28	TRBJ2-3	TGTGCCAGCAGTGCTACTAGCGGGAGAGATACGCAGTATTTT	CASSATSGRDTQYF
.	.	13	TRBV9	TRBJ2-3	TGTGCCAGCAGCCCTGGGGCTACAGATACGCAGTATTTT	CASSPGATDTQYF
.	.	14	TRBV28	TRBJ1-1	TGTGCCAGCACCTCGGGGGATTTCAACACTGAAGCTTTCTTT	CASTSGDFNTEAFF
TRBD1	.	16	TRBV13	TRBJ2-2	TGTGCCAGCAGCTTAGGTGGACAGGGGGCCGGCGGGGAGCTGTTTTTT	CASSLGGQGAGGELFF
TRBD2	.	14	TRBV6-5	TRBJ2-2	TGTGCCACCGGACTAGCGGGATACACCGGGGAGCTGTTTTTT	CATGLAGYTGELFF
.	once	13	TRBV19	TRBJ2-1	TGTGCCAGTAGTATTCCAGGGTCTAATGAGCAGTTCTTC	CASSIPGSNEQFF
.	.	15	TRBV15	TRBJ1-2	TGTGCCACCTCTAGGGCCAGGGAGGGGCCCTATGGCTACACCTTC	CATSRAREGPYGYTF
.	.	13	TRBV19	TRBJ1-5	TGTGCCAGTAGTAGGGGGCCTAATCAGCCCCAGCATTTT	CASSRGPNQPQHF
TRBD2	.	13	TRBV7-9	TRBJ2-7	TGTGCCAGCAGCCAAGGACTAGCGCGAGAGCAGTACTTC	CASSQGLAREQYF
.	once	15	TRBV5-5	TRBJ1-5	TGTGCCAGCAGCTCCGGAGTTAATAGCAATCAGCCCCAGCATTTT	CASSSGVNSNQPQHF
.	few	15	TRBV7-9	TRBJ1-4	TGTGCCAGCAGCTCCCCCCCCGCGGCCAATGAAAAACTGTTTTTT	CASSSPPAANEKLFF
TRBD2	.	20	TRBV14	TRBJ2-1	TGTGCCAGCAGCCGAAGAACGGGACTAGCGGGGTGGAGCTCCTACAATGAGCAGTTCTTC	CASSRRTGLAGWSSYNEQFF
TRBD1	.	16	TRBV7-9	TRBJ1-6	TGTGCCAGCAGCAGTACCCAGGGGGAGCGCAATTCACCCCTCCACTTT	CASSSTQGERNSPLHF
.	once	15	TRBV4-3	TRBJ2-7	TGCGCCAGCAGCCAAGGAAGGGACACCACCTACGAGCAGTACTTC	CASSQGRDTTYEQYF
TRBD1	.	14	TRBV5-8	TRBJ1-2	TGTGCCAGCAGCTTTGACAGGGGGCTGCGTGGCTACACCTTC	CASSFDRGLRGYTF
TRBD2	.	17	TRBV10-2	TRBJ2-3	TGCGCCAGCAGGGGGGGGACTAGCGGGGGTTTGGCAGATACGCAGTATTTT	CASRGGTSGGLADTQYF
.	.	12	TRBV11-2	TRBJ2-7	TGTGCCAGCAGCTTAGATCTATCCGAGCAGTACTTC	CASSLDLSEQYF
.	.	13	TRBV12-3/TRBV12-4	TRBJ1-1	TGTGCCAGCAATCTTGACTCCAACACTGAAGCTTTCTTT	CASNLDSNTEAFF
.	.	14	TRBV5-1	TRBJ2-7	TGCGCCAGCAGCCCCCGGACTGGAACCTACGAGCAGTACTTC	CASSPRTGTYEQYF
.	.	15	TRBV6-5	TRBJ2-1	TGTGCCAGCAGGGGTAGCGGAGCAGTGGGCAATGAGCAGTTCTTC	CASRGSGAVGNEQFF
.	.	12	TRBV3-1/TRBV3-2	TRBJ2-5	TGTGCCAGCAGCTACGGGGAAGGGACCCAGTACTTC	CASSYGEGTQYF
TRBD2	.	16	TRBV3-1/TRBV3-2	TRBJ2-7	TGTGCCAGCAGCCACACCGAGCGGGAGTTCCCCAACGAGCAGTACTTC	CASSHTEREFPNEQYF
TRBD1	.	16	TRBV5-1	TRBJ1-3	TGCGCCAGCAGCTTGGAGGGACAGGGTATCGGAAACACCATATATTTT	CASSLEGQGIGNTIYF
.	.	16	TRBV27	TRBJ2-2	TGTGCCAGCAGTTACAGGGCTGGAGACGACACCGGGGAGCTGTTTTTT	CASSYRAGDDTGELFF
.	.	15	TRBV6-5	TRBJ1-6	TGTGCCAGCAGTTCACGACAGAGAAGGGGATCACCCCTCCACTTT	CASSSRQRRGSPLHF
.	.	14	TRBV7-2	TRBJ1-1	TGTGCCAGCAGCTTAGGGACAGAGGACACTGAAGCTTTCTTT	CASSLGTEDTEAFF
.	.	14	TRBV6-1	TRBJ1-4	TGTGCCAGCAGTGATAGGTCAGGCGGGGAAAAACTGTTTTTT	CASSDRSGGEKLFF
.	.	15	TRBV11-2	TRBJ2-2	TGTGCCAGCAGCCGGACTGACACGAACACCGGGGAGCTGTTTTTT	CASSRTDTNTGELFF
.	.	15	TRBV2	TRBJ2-3	TGTGCCAGCAGTTCTTTATCTTCCTACCCAGATACGCAGTATTTT	CASSSLSSYPDTQYF
TRBD2	.	15	TRBV7-2	TRBJ2-7	TGTGCCAGCAGCTTAGGACTAGCTATTTCCTACGAGCAGTACTTC	CASSLGLAISYEQYF
.	.	13	TRBV27	TRBJ2-7	TGTGCCAGCAGCCTCGGACTACCCGACGAGCAGTACTTC	CASSLGLPDEQYF
.	.	15	TRBV4-2	TRBJ2-7	TGTGCCAGCAGCCTCCAGGGGGACTCCTCCTACGAGCAGTACTTC	CASSLQGDSSYEQYF
.	.	14	TRBV7-6	TRBJ2-7	TGTGCCAGCAGCTTAAGGGAGGCATCCTACGAGCAGTACTTC	CASSLREASYEQYF
.	.	17	TRBV7-9	TRBJ1-3	TGTGCCAGCGTAACAGGACCTTATACCCTCTCTGGAAACACCATATATTTT	CASVTGPYTLSGNTIYF
.	.	15	TRBV7-2	TRBJ2-5	TGTGCCAGCAGCTTAATGTTGTCTCCCGTAGAGACCCAGTACTTC	CASSLMLSPVETQYF
TRBD1	.	16	TRBV11-2	TRBJ2-2	TGTGCCAGCAGCCGGGACAGGTTAACGAACACCGGGGAGCTGTTTTTT	CASSRDRLTNTGELFF
.	.	12	TRBV18	TRBJ1-1	TGTGCCAGCTCCCCCCCAGGCACTGAAGCTTTCTTT	CASSPPGTEAFF
TRBD1	.	16	TRBV5-4	TRBJ2-7	TGTGCCAGCAGCTTATCAGGGGGCACCGTCTCCTACGAGCAGTACTTC	CASSLSGGTVSYEQYF
.	.	14	TRBV29-1	TRBJ1-1	TGCAGCGTTGAAGACACAGTGGTGAACACTGAAGCTTTCTTT	CSVEDTVVNTEAFF
.	.	15	TRBV19	TRBJ2-1	TGTGCCAGTAGTATTTCGGGGATATCCTACAATGAGCAGTTCTTC	CASSISGISYNEQFF
.	.	16	TRBV21-1	TRBJ1-2	TGTGCCAGCACCCCCTGCCAGGGGAAAACTAACTATGGCTACACCTTC	CASTPCQGKTNYGYTF
.	.	11	TRBV30	TRBJ2-5	TGTGCCTGGAGTGTCGGGGGGACCCAGTACTTC	CAWSVGGTQYF